The 10 T cell receptor beta chains given below trace back to one sample, sequenced in a study of PD-1 blockade in classical Hodgkin lymphoma. Each of the patients experienced relapse following autologous stem cell transplantation, and their brentuximab vedotin exposure differed. Some clones are missing from TCRdb's copy, which holds only in-frame ones; the method was immunoSEQ multiplex PCR. Of some 60,000 clones listed, around nine tenths are singletons. The sequenced sample was peripheral blood mononuclear cells (PBMCs), obtained at baseline. These TCRs come from a human donor with classical Hodgkin lymphoma.

This clone was seen a single time. J is TRBJ2-3 and V is TRBV6-5, with a weak D call TRBD2 (5 bases). V dropped 8 bases and J dropped 1 base, with 13 bases sitting between them. In germline, CDR1 is MNHEY, CDR2 SVGAGI. The CDR3 contains 14 residues. The CDR3 DNA is TGTGCCAGCCCCCGGAGGACTGGCACAGATACGCAGTATTTT. It is translated as CASPRRTGTDTQYF.

Regarding this clone: Other DNA sequences in the same sample also yield this CDR3. The rearrangement uses TRBV11-3 and TRBJ2-7, with D uncertain. In germline, CDR1 is SGHNT, CDR2 YENEEA. Trimming removed 0 bases at V and 6 bases at J, with 6 bases between. There are 12 residues in the CDR3. CDR3 residues: CASSLDRGEQYF. The CDR3, as DNA: TGTGCCAGCAGCTTAGATCGAGGCGAGCAGTACTTC.

The rearrangement uses TRBV6-6 and TRBJ2-6; D is undetermined. V gave up 6 bases and J gave up 0 bases, with 12 bases separating them. This CDR3 has 16 residues. Germline CDR1 is MNHNY and CDR2 is SVGAGI (reference sequence). The CDR3 bases are TGTGCCAGCAGAGCCCGAAGGCCCTCTGGGGCCAACGTCCTGACTTTC. It codes for CASRARRPSGANVLTF.

This sequence joins TRBV11-2 and TRBJ1-1, with TRBD1 as a possible D gene (5 bases). Germline CDR1 reads SGHAT; CDR2 reads FQNNGV. Trimming stripped 3 bases from V and 0 bases from J, with 11 bases between. The CDR3 has 15 amino acids. This CDR3 is CASSLGGGMNTEAFF. In DNA, the CDR3 is TGTGCCAGCAGCTTGGGTGGGGGAATGAACACTGAAGCTTTCTTT.

The V call is TRBV7-9, the J call TRBJ2-1, with 8 bases matching TRBD1. Germline lookup yields CDR1 SEHNR and CDR2 FQNEAQ (reference sequence). The CDR3 contains 14 residues. V dropped 8 bases and J dropped 4; count of bases not matched to a gene: 7. The DNA of the CDR3 is TGTGCCAGCGGGCGGGGACAGGCGTACAATGAGCAGTTCTTC. It is translated as CASGRGQAYNEQFF.

This chain uses TRBV11-3 with TRBJ1-3; perhaps TRBD1 as D (5 bases). Germline V gene data show CDR1 as SGHNT and CDR2 as YENEEA. Trimming took 0 bases from V and 7 from J, leaving 16 bases between them. This CDR3 is built from 16 residues. As DNA, the CDR3 is TGTGCCAGCAGCTTAGATTGTGGGGCCTTAGGGAACACCATATATTTT. Amino acids: CASSLDCGALGNTIYF. The variable domain in full, completed from reference TRBV11-3 and TRBJ1-3, reads EAGVVQSPRYKIIEKKQPVAFWCNPISGHNTLYWYLQNLGQGPELLIRYENEEAVDDSQLPKDRFSAERLKGVDSTLKIQPAELGDSAVYLCASSLDCGALGNTIYFGEGSWLTVV.

In nucleotides, the CDR3 is TGTGCCAGCAGCCAAGTCAGAGGACAAGAGACCCAGTACTTC. Translating it yields CASSQVRGQETQYF. This rearrangement joins TRBV4-2 to TRBJ2-5; no reliable D call. V lost 1 base and J lost 2, with 8 bases in between. CDR1 is LGHNA, CDR2 YNFKEQ, per germline. The CDR3 is 14 residues long.

The chain recombines TRBV18 with TRBJ2-7, with TRBD2 matching over 8 bases. The CDR3 consists of 16 residues. J was trimmed by 6 bases and V by 1 base; bases with no gene match: 11. Germline V CDR1 and CDR2: KGHSH, LQKENI. This CDR3 reads CASSPLPPAGEGEQYF. For the CDR3, the DNA is TGTGCCAGCTCACCACTTCCCCCAGCGGGAGAGGGCGAGCAGTACTTC.

The chain employs TRBV7-6 and TRBJ2-2; D is unresolved. This CDR3 is 13 amino acids long. V was clipped by 4 bases and J by 5 bases, with 8 bases between them. Germline loops: CDR1 SGHVS, CDR2 FNYEAQ. The CDR3 loop reads CASSSTPTGELFF. The DNA for the CDR3 is TGTGCCAGCAGCTCCACCCCGACCGGGGAGCTGTTTTTT.

CDR3 region: CASSSSGSVPDTQYF. The CDR3 DNA follows: TGTGCCAGCAGCTCCTCGGGTAGCGTCCCAGATACGCAGTATTTT. This sequence joins TRBV11-3 and TRBJ2-3; maybe TRBD2 (5 bases). V was shortened by 4 bases and J by 4 bases, with 15 bases between the two germline ends. Per germline, CDR1 SGHNT and CDR2 YENEEA. The CDR3 totals 15 residues.